The entry below gives a single TCR beta chain sequence along with its context. This sample was included in a study of control samples from healthy donors and cancer patients. The table came from immunoSEQ multiplex PCR; TCRdb's copy has only in-frame clones and leaves some out. The sample holds a few hundred thousand clones; approximately 90% are singletons and the top ten take over 5.5%. V was cut by 2 bases and J by 8 bases, with 10 bases left in between. In germline, CDR1 is MNHEY, CDR2 SVGEGT. This CDR3 is built from 14 residues. The sequence derives from a man aged 40-50 years with head and neck cancer. The chain carries TRBV6-2 or TRBV6-3 and TRBJ1-6; D gene uncertain. The sample consisted of PBMCs. CDR3 region: CASSYREKDSPLHF. CDR3 nucleotide sequence: TGTGCCAGCAGTTACAGGGAGAAGGATTCACCCCTCCACTTT.